This T cell receptor (beta chain) was identified in a study of blood T cell repertoires in COVID-19. Study in general: Italy, Spain and the United States were the sources of the convalescent and acute COVID-19 samples.

Method: immunoSEQ multiplex PCR; TCRdb's copy keeps in-frame clones and lacks some. This sample has 200,000 to 300,000 clones, with about four fifths found just once. This clone was seen only once. Specimen: peripheral blood. The sequence was obtained from a woman of 80 years or more with acute or convalescent COVID-19.

CDR3 loop: CASSRDRVAYNEQFF. CDR3 nucleotides: TGTGCCAGTAGCCGGGACAGGGTGGCCTACAATGAGCAGTTCTTC. This chain links TRBV19 with TRBJ2-1, with 9 nucleotides matching TRBD1. This CDR3 has 15 amino acids. V shed 6 bases and J 2 bases; nucleotides not matched to a gene: 5. Germline CDR1 and CDR2: LNHDA and SQIVND (reference sequence).